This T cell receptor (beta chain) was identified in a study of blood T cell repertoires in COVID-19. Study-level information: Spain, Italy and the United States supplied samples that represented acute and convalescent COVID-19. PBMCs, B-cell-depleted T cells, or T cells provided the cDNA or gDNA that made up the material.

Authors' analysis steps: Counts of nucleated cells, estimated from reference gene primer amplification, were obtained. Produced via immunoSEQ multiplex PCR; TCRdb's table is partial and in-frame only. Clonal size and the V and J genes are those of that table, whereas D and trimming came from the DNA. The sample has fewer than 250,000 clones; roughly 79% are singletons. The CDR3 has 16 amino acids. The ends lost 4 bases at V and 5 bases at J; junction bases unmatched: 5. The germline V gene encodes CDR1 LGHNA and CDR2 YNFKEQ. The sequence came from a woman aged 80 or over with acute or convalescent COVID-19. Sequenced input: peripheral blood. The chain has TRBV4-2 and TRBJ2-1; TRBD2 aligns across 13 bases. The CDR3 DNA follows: TGTGCCAGCAGCCGGGCGACTAGCGGGGGGAACAATGAGCAGTTCTTC. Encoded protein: CASSRATSGGNNEQFF.